This T cell receptor (beta chain) was obtained from a study of blood T cell repertoires in COVID-19. Study overall: COVID-19 samples collected from the United States, Italy and Spain covered acute and convalescent phases. Sources were T cells, B-cell-depleted T cells, or PBMCs; the material itself was cDNA or gDNA.

Original processing notes: Estimation of nucleated cell counts relied on the amplification of reference gene primers. This table comes from immunoSEQ multiplex PCR, and its TCRdb copy is limited to in-frame clones, with some not included. That table is the source of V, J and clone size, and D and trimming were worked out from the DNA. The sample carries roughly 90,000 clones, about 83% recorded once. There are 14 residues in the CDR3. V trimming: 6 bases; J trimming: 1 base; junction bases outside the gene matches: 7. The germline CDR1 and CDR2 sequences are SQVTM and ANQGSEA. V gene TRBV29-1 combines with J gene TRBJ1-1; TRBD1 agrees at 8 bases. This receptor was identified in a human donor in a cohort sampled during active COVID-19. Sequenced sample: peripheral blood. The CDR3 DNA reads as TGCAGCGTCATGGACAGGGCTGAGAACACTGAAGCTTTCTTT. Protein: CSVMDRAENTEAFF. Using reference TRBV29-1 and TRBJ1-1 for the parts outside the CDR3, the full variable domain is SAVISQKPSRDICQRGTSLTIQCQVDSQVTMMFWYRQQPGQSLTLIATANQGSEATYESGFVIDKFPISRPNLTFSTLTVSNMSPEDSSIYLCSVMDRAENTEAFFGQGTRLTVV.